This T cell receptor beta chain originates from a study of cytomegalovirus exposure and HLA in healthy donors. The study, taken as a whole, reports: Under in vitro conditions, a few CMV-associated chains were confirmed as specific for CMV antigens. Reports showed the classifier diagnosing cytomegalovirus status with high specificity and sensitivity.

Germline values: CDR1 SGHRS, CDR2 YFSETQ. Trimming left V 0 bases short and J 5 bases short, with 6 bases between. The CDR3 length is 13 residues. Primers included in the PCR were 60 Vbeta and 13 Jbeta primers. Assay used: immunoSEQ multiplex PCR; TCRdb lists only in-frame clones, some missing. The sample includes around 180,000 clones, over 75% seen only once; the top ten take more than 0.4%. Only one count was recorded for this clone. Its antigen is unidentified. Source material: PBMCs. The clonotype originates from a woman aged 45 to 65 in good health and CMV-seronegative. The gene calls are TRBV5-1 and TRBJ1-5; D ambiguous. In nucleotides, the CDR3 is TGCGCCAGCAGCTTGGATCCCGATCAGCCCCAGCATTTT. This codes for CASSLDPDQPQHF. The whole variable domain, remainder taken from reference TRBV5-1 and TRBJ1-5, is KAGVTQTPRYLIKTRGQQVTLSCSPISGHRSVSWYQQTPGQGLQFLFEYFSETQRNKGNFPGRFSGRQFSNSRSEMNVSTLELGDSALYLCASSLDPDQPQHFGDGTRLSIL.